This paragraph covers one TCR beta chain sequence. The junction and the germline gene differ at one end; a read error may be behind it. It was RNA transcripts that yielded the amplified TCR beta CDR3 regions. The HTBI primer set drove a first-round RT-PCR of the TCR CDR3. TCRdb processed the multiplex PCR reads anew with MiXCR; each CDR3 protein has one entry. The table has hundreds of thousands of distinct CDR3 sequences, more than 14% seen once. The data originate from a study of T cells in Graves' hyperthyroidism and ophthalmopathy. Study-wide background: Peripheral blood was secured at the point of initial diagnosis, before any treatment.

Individuals with ophthalmopathy presented a Clinical Activity Score of at least 3, a NOSPECS grade of at least 4 and a duration under 3 months. Thyroid ultrasound, orbital computed tomography, clinical symptoms, and serum thyroxine and TRAb underpinned diagnoses. This sequence originates from a woman aged 45-65 years with Graves' ophthalmopathy. Sequenced: blood.

DNA of the CDR3: TGTGCCAGCAGCTTAGGACCAGCGAATGAGCAGCTCTTC. This codes for CASSLGPANEQLF. V gene TRBV7-2 combines with J gene TRBJ2-1, with no clear D. Germline CDR1 and CDR2: SGHTA and FQGNSA. The CDR3 length is 13 residues. Combining the CDR3 with reference TRBV7-2 and TRBJ2-1 gives the whole variable domain GAGVSQSPSNKVTEKGKDVELRCDPISGHTALYWYRQSLGQGLEFLIYFQGNSAPDKSGLPSDRFSAERTGGSVSTLTIQRTQQEDSAVYLCASSLGPANEQLFGPGTRLTVL.